The 31 T cell receptor beta chains given below trace back to one sample, sequenced in a study of cytomegalovirus exposure and HLA in healthy donors. PCR amplification relied on 60 Vbeta primers (plus 13 Jbeta primers). Method: immunoSEQ multiplex PCR; TCRdb's copy keeps in-frame clones and lacks some. The repertoire has fewer than 150,000 clones, around 77% of them found once; the top ten carry approximately 1.2%. The sample was PBMCs. The receptors were sampled from a man aged 45 to 65 in good health and CMV-seronegative.

The V gene is TRBV6-1, the J gene TRBJ2-5, with TRBD1 matching over 7 bases. Germline values: CDR1 MNHNS, CDR2 SASEGT. This CDR3 contains 15 residues. V was pared by 7 bases and J by 4 bases, with 12 bases of the junction left unmatched. This CDR3 is CASKRQGSIGETQYF. In nucleotides, the CDR3 is TGTGCCAGCAAACGACAGGGTAGCATCGGAGAGACCCAGTACTTC.

This clone occurred a few times. The rearrangement joins TRBV29-1 to TRBJ1-2; TRBD1 matches at 9 bases. Germline loops: CDR1 SQVTM, CDR2 ANQGSEA. V lost 5 bases, J lost 3 bases, and 7 bases stayed unmatched. This CDR3 region has 14 residues. The CDR3 spells CSVSSDRGDYGYTF. CDR3 DNA sequence: TGCAGCGTTTCCTCGGACAGGGGCGACTATGGCTACACCTTC.

V gene TRBV28 combines with J gene TRBJ2-7, with 8 bases identical to TRBD1. This CDR3 comprises 13 residues. Germline V gives CDR1 MDHEN, CDR2 SYDVKM. The V segment lost 1 base and the J segment 6 bases; nucleotides outside the gene matches: 2. CDR3 protein: CASSLYRGFEQYF. The CDR3 DNA reads as TGTGCCAGCAGTTTATACAGGGGGTTCGAGCAGTACTTC.

The rearrangement joins TRBV29-1 to TRBJ1-4; a possible D gene is TRBD1 (6 bases). The CDR3 is 12 residues long. The V gene lost 7 bases and the J gene lost 5 bases, with 11 bases spanning the gap. CDR1 and CDR2 (germline): SQVTM, ANQGSEA. In DNA form, the CDR3 reads TGCAGCGCCGGGGGGGCCAATGAAAAACTGTTTTTT. It is translated as CSAGGANEKLFF.

The CDR3 loop is CASSLMRDTEAFF. As DNA, the CDR3 is TGTGCCAGCAGCTTAATGCGGGACACTGAAGCTTTCTTT. The rearrangement uses TRBV11-2 and TRBJ1-1; no clear D. The CDR3 consists of 13 residues. Trimming took off 2 bases at V and 3 bases at J, with 7 bases between the two ends. Looked up from germline, CDR1 is SGHAT and CDR2 is FQNNGV.

The V and J genes are TRBV19 and TRBJ2-1; D ambiguous. This CDR3 spans 13 amino acids. With 4 bases removed from V and 2 bases from J, the gap between germline ends came to 6 bases. Germline V gene sequence: CDR1 LNHDA, CDR2 SQIVND (reference sequence). The CDR3 nucleotides are TGTGCCAGTAGTAGAGCGACCTACAATGAGCAGTTCTTC. Amino acids: CASSRATYNEQFF.

The J gene is TRBJ1-1, the V gene TRBV18; D ambiguous. V lost 8 bases and J 1 base, leaving 17 bases between the germline ends. The germline V gene encodes CDR1 KGHSH and CDR2 LQKENI. The CDR3 runs to 15 residues. The chain's CDR3 is CASQSRGGSNTEAFF. As DNA, the CDR3 is TGTGCCAGCCAATCACGGGGAGGATCGAACACTGAAGCTTTCTTT.

The chain couples TRBV5-4 to TRBJ1-2, with 9 bases lining up with TRBD1. V shed 2 bases and J 6 bases; nucleotides not matched to a gene: 5. Germline V gives CDR1 SGHNT, CDR2 YYREEE (reference sequence). The CDR3 sequence is 14 residues long. Here the CDR3 DNA reads TGTGCCAGCAGCTTACAGGGGGCACGGGATGGCTACACCTTC. This gives the protein CASSLQGARDGYTF.

The rearrangement joins TRBV12-5 to TRBJ2-5; a possible D gene is TRBD1 (6 bases). This CDR3 is built from 18 residues. The germline V and J ends were trimmed by 0 bases and 4 bases, with 21 bases remaining between them. In germline, CDR1 is LGHNT, CDR2 FRNRAP. CDR3 residues: CASGLVAGVSFLGETQYF. CDR3 nucleotide sequence: TGTGCTAGTGGTTTGGTAGCAGGGGTTTCATTCCTAGGAGAGACCCAGTACTTC.

Here the CDR3 reads CASSLVAGEHSEQFF. CDR3 bases: TGTGCCAGCAGTTTAGTAGCGGGAGAGCATTCGGAGCAGTTCTTC. The V and J genes are TRBV28 and TRBJ2-1; 9 nucleotides agree with TRBD2. The CDR3 runs to 15 residues. V lost 2 bases and J lost 10; bases outside the gene matches: 9. Germline V lookup: CDR1 MDHEN, CDR2 SYDVKM. Looking up the rest from reference TRBV28 and TRBJ2-1 gives the full variable domain: DVKVTQSSRYLVKRTGEKVFLECVQDMDHENMFWYRQDPGLGLRLIYFSYDVKMKEKGDIPEGYSVSREKKERFSLILESASTNQTSMYLCASSLVAGEHSEQFFGPGTRLTVL.

This clone was counted only a few times. V and J are TRBV19 and TRBJ2-2; a weak D match, TRBD2 (6 bases). From germline, CDR1 is LNHDA and CDR2 SQIVND (reference sequence). The CDR3 extends over 17 amino acids. V was pared by 3 bases and J by 4 bases, with 18 bases between. The CDR3 reads CASSMGTGRRGTGELFF. The CDR3 DNA is TGTGCCAGTAGTATGGGTACGGGGCGGCGGGGCACCGGGGAGCTGTTTTTT.

This clone was seen once. Different DNA sequences within this sample yield the same CDR3. CDR3 region: CASSSRGEGNEQYF. The CDR3 DNA reads TGTGCCAGCAGCTCGAGGGGGGAGGGGAACGAGCAGTACTTC. The chain carries TRBV27 and TRBJ2-7; D perhaps matches TRBD2 (7 bases). The CDR3 has 14 amino acids. CDR1 is MNHEY, CDR2 SMNVEV, per germline (reference sequence). Trimming removed 6 bases from V and 5 bases from J, with 17 bases in between.

The chain carries TRBV27 and TRBJ2-7; D is possibly TRBD1 (5 bases). There are 13 residues in the CDR3. V lost 6 bases to trimming and J lost 6 bases, with 15 bases between them. The germline V gene encodes CDR1 MNHEY and CDR2 SMNVEV (reference sequence). The CDR3 region has the DNA TGTGCCAGCAGCTCCGTCCAGGGTGGCGAGCAGTACTTC. It yields the protein CASSSVQGGEQYF.

V gene TRBV6-5 combines with J gene TRBJ2-2, with unresolved D. The CDR3 contains 13 residues. Germline loops: CDR1 MNHEY, CDR2 SVGAGI. V was shortened by 5 bases and J by 6 bases, with 10 bases between the two germline ends. DNA for the CDR3: TGTGCCAGCAGTCCCCAGGTGTCCGGGGAGCTGTTTTTT. It is translated as CASSPQVSGELFF.

The CDR3 coding sequence is TGTGCCAGTAGTATTCAAGAGCGGGTGAATGAGCAGTTCTTC. Its translation is CASSIQERVNEQFF. J is TRBJ2-1 and V is TRBV19, with D maybe TRBD2 (6 bases). Trimming took 3 bases from V and 7 from J, leaving 13 bases between them. Germline values: CDR1 LNHDA, CDR2 SQIVND (reference sequence). This CDR3 comprises 14 residues.

The chain is built from TRBV27 and TRBJ1-1; D unresolved. The CDR3 is 14 residues long. Germline assignment: CDR1 MNHEY and CDR2 SMNVEV (reference sequence). V was pared by 6 bases and J by 1 base, with 12 bases between. CDR3 region: CASSLRRANTEAFF. The CDR3 DNA follows: TGTGCCAGCAGCTTGCGGAGGGCGAACACTGAAGCTTTCTTT.

This clone was counted between two and nine times. The chain combines TRBV10-2 with TRBJ2-7; D is unresolved. CDR1 is WSHSY, CDR2 SAAADI, per germline. V lost 4 bases, J lost 3 bases, and 7 bases lay in between. The CDR3 totals 12 residues. CDR3 protein: CASSVSIYEQYF. The CDR3 region has the DNA TGCGCCAGCAGTGTTAGTATCTACGAGCAGTACTTC.

The chain joins TRBV28 to TRBJ1-1; D is uncertain. The CDR3 has 14 residues. V dropped 6 bases and J dropped 2 bases, with 13 bases sitting between them. CDR1 is MDHEN and CDR2 is SYDVKM in the germline V gene. The CDR3 DNA reads TGTGCCAGCAGAGCCGGGTCGGAAAACACTGAAGCTTTCTTT. This gives the protein CASRAGSENTEAFF.

J is TRBJ2-5 and V is TRBV5-1; D is unclear. The J call may be faulty, since TRBJ2-7 better matches the DNA end. Germline V gene sequence: CDR1 SGHRS, CDR2 YFSETQ. The CDR3 runs to 14 residues. This CDR3 is CASSLVVQSYEQYF. The CDR3 DNA sequence: TGCGCCAGCAGCTTGGTGGTCCAATCCTACGAGCAGTACTTC.

V is TRBV6-5 and J is TRBJ2-1, with D perhaps TRBD2 (6 bases). There are 15 residues in the CDR3. V shed 7 bases and J shed 5 bases, with 18 bases lying between them. The V gene's germline CDR1 is MNHEY and CDR2 SVGAGI. The CDR3 sequence: CASTHAGGLDNEQFF. CDR3 bases: TGTGCCAGCACGCACGCAGGAGGGTTGGACAATGAGCAGTTCTTC.

The CDR3 spells CASSEYSRKLPYGYTF. The DNA of the CDR3 is TGTGCCAGCAGTGAATACTCCCGTAAGCTCCCCTATGGCTACACCTTC. The chain has TRBV25-1 and TRBJ1-2; no reliable D call. CDR1 MGHDK and CDR2 SYGVNS come from the germline V gene. V lost 0 bases and J 4 bases, leaving 15 bases between the germline ends. This CDR3 is 16 amino acids long.

The V gene is TRBV6-5, the J gene TRBJ2-5; 11 bases line up with TRBD2. Germline loops: CDR1 MNHEY, CDR2 SVGAGI. The CDR3 contains 15 residues. V shed 6 bases and J 3 bases; nucleotides not matched to a gene: 6. CDR3 DNA sequence: TGTGCCAGCAGCCCACTAGCGGGAGTTAAAGAGACCCAGTACTTC. It translates to CASSPLAGVKETQYF.

The CDR3 nucleotides read TGTGCCAGCAGCTTAGTGGCGCGACAGGAACCCTACGAGCAGTACTTC. It codes for CASSLVARQEPYEQYF. The chain couples TRBV13 to TRBJ2-7; a possible D gene is TRBD1 (6 bases). Germline lookup yields CDR1 PRHDT and CDR2 FYEKMQ (reference sequence). Trimming removed 1 base from V and 2 bases from J, with 15 bases in between. The CDR3 covers 16 residues.

V and J are TRBV20-1 and TRBJ2-1; 8 positions agree with TRBD2. Trimming took 6 bases from V and 6 from J; bases not matched to a gene: 1. The CDR3 consists of 11 residues. The germline gives CDR1 DFQATT, CDR2 SNEGSKA (reference sequence). The CDR3 is CSAREGNEQFF. CDR3 sequence (DNA): TGCAGTGCCCGGGAGGGCAATGAGCAGTTCTTC.

The rearrangement links TRBV28 to TRBJ2-7, with TRBD2 matching 10 bases. This CDR3 has 14 residues. CDR1 MDHEN and CDR2 SYDVKM come from the germline V gene. V shed 6 bases, J shed 1 base, and the junction held 3 bases outside the gene matches. The CDR3 DNA reads TGTGCCAGCAGGGGACTAGCGCTATCCTACGAGCAGTACTTC. This sequence encodes CASRGLALSYEQYF. The full variable domain, rest sourced from reference TRBV28 and TRBJ2-7, is DVKVTQSSRYLVKRTGEKVFLECVQDMDHENMFWYRQDPGLGLRLIYFSYDVKMKEKGDIPEGYSVSREKKERFSLILESASTNQTSMYLCASRGLALSYEQYFGPGTRLTVT.

This clone occurred once. CDR3 in DNA: TGTGCCAGCAGTGACGAACAGGGGGCCACTGAAGCTTTCTTT. Translating gives CASSDEQGATEAFF. The chain is built from TRBV25-1 and TRBJ1-1; 9 nucleotides line up with TRBD1. CDR1 is MGHDK and CDR2 is SYGVNS in the germline V gene. Trimming removed 3 bases from V and 4 bases from J; junction bases left unmatched: 3. This CDR3 has 14 residues.

The rearrangement links TRBV7-8 to TRBJ2-5, with D tentatively TRBD1 (6 bases). The CDR3 totals 15 residues. Trimming removed 6 bases at V and 2 bases at J, with 16 bases between. The V gene's germline CDR1 is SGHVS and CDR2 FQNEAQ. The CDR3 loop is CASSRPGHQQETQYF. Here the CDR3 DNA reads TGTGCCAGCAGTCGACCGGGACACCAACAAGAGACCCAGTACTTC.

This chain links TRBV6-5 with TRBJ2-7, with D uncertain. V lost 6 bases, J lost 3 bases, and 9 bases lay in between. This CDR3 has 12 amino acids. The germline CDR1 and CDR2 sequences are MNHEY and SVGAGI. The CDR3: CASRRDFYEQYF. CDR3 DNA: TGTGCCAGCAGGCGAGACTTCTACGAGCAGTACTTC.

As concerns this clone: An end of the junction differs from the germline gene, which may be a read error. The CDR3 protein is CAVRKTGATFGGTEAFF. DNA of the CDR3: TGTGCCGTCAGAAAGACAGGGGCCACCTTTGGGGGCACTGAAGCTTTCTTT. This chain uses TRBV10-3 with TRBJ1-1, with 8 bases fitting TRBD1. This CDR3 has 17 residues. CDR1 is ENHRY, CDR2 SYGVKD, per germline.

V usage is TRBV28 and J usage is TRBJ2-6; D call uncertain. Trimming took off 5 bases at V and 1 base at J, with 6 bases between the two ends. Germline values: CDR1 MDHEN, CDR2 SYDVKM. This CDR3 spans 14 amino acids. CDR3 nucleotide sequence: TGTGCCAGCAGTCCACATTCTGGGGCCAACGTCCTGACTTTC. Amino acid sequence: CASSPHSGANVLTF.

This clone was seen just once. The gene calls are TRBV6-4 and TRBJ1-4, with TRBD1 matching over 7 bases. CDR1 and CDR2 (germline): MRHNA, SNTAGT. The CDR3 totals 19 residues. J was trimmed by 6 bases and V by 4 bases; bases with no gene match: 20. CDR3 DNA sequence: TGTGCCAGCAGTGGTACGGGACAGCGGTCGGGCGCGAGGGATGAAAAACTGTTTTTT. Translated, it gives CASSGTGQRSGARDEKLFF.